The 8 T cell receptor beta chains presented below share a single source sample, sequenced in a study of siplizumab effects on memory and regulatory T cells. Here immunoSEQ multiplex PCR was the method, and the copy in TCRdb shows in-frame clones only, minus some. Among 94,000 or so clones listed, 96% were seen once. Sequencing used naive CD4+ T cells sorted from blood. The receptor set was obtained from a human donor in good health.

Concerning this clone: In the same sample, other DNA sequences code for this CDR3. The chain's CDR3 is CASSRDGSSTDTQYF. CDR3 coding DNA: TGCGCCAGCAGCCGGGACGGCTCTAGCACAGATACGCAGTATTTT. The chain is built from TRBV5-1 and TRBJ2-3, with D perhaps being TRBD1 or TRBD2 (5 bases each). With 4 bases removed from V and 0 bases from J, the gap between germline ends came to 12 bases. The CDR3 totals 15 residues. Per germline, CDR1 SGHRS and CDR2 YFSETQ. The full variable domain, in which reference TRBV5-1 and TRBJ2-3 provide the parts outside the CDR3, is KAGVTQTPRYLIKTRGQQVTLSCSPISGHRSVSWYQQTPGQGLQFLFEYFSETQRNKGNFPGRFSGRQFSNSRSEMNVSTLELGDSALYLCASSRDGSSTDTQYFGPGTRLTVL.

The genes are TRBV27 and TRBJ2-1; 16 bases are a match to TRBD2. V dropped 7 bases and J dropped 7; count of bases not matched to a gene: 10. Looked up from germline, CDR1 is MNHEY and CDR2 is SMNVEV (reference sequence). This CDR3 comprises 17 residues. Written as DNA, the CDR3 is TGTGCCAGCAATCCTCCGGGACTAGCGGGGGGGAGGAATGAGCAGTTCTTC. It yields the protein CASNPPGLAGGRNEQFF.

The chain links TRBV6-5 to TRBJ1-2; tentative D call: TRBD1 (6 bases). V gave up 7 bases and J gave up 7 bases, with 10 bases separating them. CDR1 is MNHEY and CDR2 is SVGAGI in the germline V gene. The CDR3 is 11 residues long. The CDR3 spells CASNGGSGYTF. In nucleotides, the CDR3 is TGTGCCAGCAATGGGGGCTCTGGCTACACCTTC.

The CDR3 bases are TGCGCCAGCAAAACCACCGGGACAGAATTTGAAGCTTTCTTT. Amino acids: CASKTTGTEFEAFF. The chain uses TRBV5-1 and TRBJ1-1, with TRBD1 identical over 7 bases. This CDR3 spans 14 amino acids. V lost 6 bases and J lost 7; bases outside the gene matches: 12. Germline CDR1 is SGHRS and CDR2 is YFSETQ.

The chain has TRBV2 and TRBJ1-1; the D is unclear. Per germline, CDR1 SNHLY and CDR2 FYNNEI. The CDR3 has 13 amino acids. Trimming took 7 bases from V and 1 from J, leaving 10 bases between them. CDR3 protein: CASTPGGNTEAFF. CDR3 DNA sequence: TGTGCCAGCACCCCCGGTGGGAACACTGAAGCTTTCTTT. Together with reference TRBV2 and TRBJ1-1, the CDR3 gives the full variable domain: EPEVTQTPSHQVTQMGQEVILRCVPISNHLYFYWYRQILGQKVEFLVSFYNNEISEKSEIFDDQFSVERPDGSNFTLKIRSTKLEDSAMYFCASTPGGNTEAFFGQGTRLTVV.

V gene TRBV7-2 combines with J gene TRBJ1-1; the D is unclear. V was clipped by 5 bases and J by 6 bases, with 10 bases between them. This CDR3 spans 12 amino acids. Looked up from germline, CDR1 is SGHTA and CDR2 is FQGNSA. The CDR3 here is CASSGVSPEAFF. CDR3 nucleotides: TGTGCCAGCAGCGGAGTATCCCCTGAAGCTTTCTTT.

The genes are TRBV10-3 and TRBJ1-1; no clear D gene. V dropped 2 bases and J dropped 0 bases, with 4 bases sitting between them. The CDR3 spans 13 residues. CDR1 and CDR2 (germline): ENHRY, SYGVKD. The DNA for the CDR3 is TGTGCCATCAGTGAGGGGGTGAACACTGAAGCTTTCTTT. Translation: CAISEGVNTEAFF.

V usage is TRBV28 and J usage is TRBJ2-2; D remains ambiguous. V gave up 6 bases and J gave up 0 bases, with 17 bases separating them. Germline V gene sequence: CDR1 MDHEN, CDR2 SYDVKM. The CDR3 consists of 17 residues. CDR3 region: CASSLLRLSPNTGELFF. Here the CDR3 DNA reads TGTGCCAGCAGCCTCTTGAGGCTCTCCCCGAACACCGGGGAGCTGTTTTTT.